Listed here is a single T cell receptor (beta chain). Sequenced by immunoSEQ multiplex PCR; TCRdb stores in-frame clones only, minus some. The sample comprises hundreds of thousands of clones, around 82% of which are singletons, and nearly 5% rests with the top ten. Germline V gene sequence: CDR1 KGHDR, CDR2 SFDVKD. V lost 3 bases and J lost 9, with 14 bases in between. This CDR3 contains 14 residues. This sample was included in a study of blood T cell repertoires in COVID-19. The sequence was collected from an elderly woman with active or convalescent COVID-19. The sample was peripheral blood. The chain is built from TRBV24-1 and TRBJ2-4; maybe TRBD1 (6 bases). The CDR3 DNA follows: TGTGCCACCAGTGATGCCACAGGGAACAGCATTCAGTACTTC. This encodes CATSDATGNSIQYF.